Detailed here is one T cell receptor beta chain. The diagnoses drew upon clinical symptoms, serum thyroxine and TRAb, thyroid ultrasound and orbital computed tomography. The V gene's germline CDR1 is LGHDT and CDR2 YNNKEL (reference sequence). V was shortened by 3 bases and J by 7 bases, with 6 bases between the two germline ends. This CDR3 has 11 amino acids. This entry belongs to a study of T cells in Graves' hyperthyroidism and ophthalmopathy. Background on the study: Peripheral blood was collected at initial diagnosis, before any treatment.

The CDR3 regions of TCR beta were amplified from RNA transcripts. HTBI primers drove first-round RT-PCR of the TCR CDR3. In TCRdb, the multiplex PCR reads were re-called with MiXCR into one record per CDR3 protein. Of almost 500,000 distinct CDR3 sequences listed, 22% are singletons. The specimen sequenced was blood. This receptor was taken from a woman in her seventies with Graves' ophthalmopathy. The chain links TRBV3-1 to TRBJ2-5; D remains unclear. CDR3 sequence: CASSHLRTQYF. The CDR3 coding sequence is TGTGCCAGCAGCCACCTTCGGACCCAGTACTTC.